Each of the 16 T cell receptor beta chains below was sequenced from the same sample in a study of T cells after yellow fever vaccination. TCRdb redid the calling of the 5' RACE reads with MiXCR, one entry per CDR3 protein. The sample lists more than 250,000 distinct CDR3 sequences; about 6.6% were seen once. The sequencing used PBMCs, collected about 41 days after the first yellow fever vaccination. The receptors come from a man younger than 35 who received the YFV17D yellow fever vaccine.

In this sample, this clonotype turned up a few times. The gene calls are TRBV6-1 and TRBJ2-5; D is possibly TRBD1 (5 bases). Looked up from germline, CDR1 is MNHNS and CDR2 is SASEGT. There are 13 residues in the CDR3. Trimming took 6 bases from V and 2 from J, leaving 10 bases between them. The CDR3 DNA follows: TGTGCCAGCAGAAGACGGACACAAGAGACCCAGTACTTC. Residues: CASRRRTQETQYF.

CDR3 protein: CASSLAGVGEGIKNIQYF. In DNA form, the CDR3 reads TGCGCCAGCAGCTTGGCCGGAGTCGGCGAAGGGATCAAAAACATTCAGTACTTC. V and J are TRBV5-1 and TRBJ2-4; no clear D gene. Trimming pared 0 bases from V and 3 bases from J, leaving 19 bases between. Germline V gene sequence: CDR1 SGHRS, CDR2 YFSETQ. This CDR3 is 18 amino acids long.

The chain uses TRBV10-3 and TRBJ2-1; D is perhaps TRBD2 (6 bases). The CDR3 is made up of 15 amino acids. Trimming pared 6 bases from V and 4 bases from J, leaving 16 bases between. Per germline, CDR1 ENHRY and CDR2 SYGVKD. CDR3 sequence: CAIRPFGAGYNEQFF. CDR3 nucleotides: TGTGCCATCAGGCCCTTTGGGGCGGGGTACAATGAGCAGTTCTTC.

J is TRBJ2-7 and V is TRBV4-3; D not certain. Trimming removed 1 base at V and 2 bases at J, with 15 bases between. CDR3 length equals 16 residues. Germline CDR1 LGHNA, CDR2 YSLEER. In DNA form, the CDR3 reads TGCGCCAGCAGCCAAGTCCCTTCGATGGAAACCTACGAGCAGTACGTC. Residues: CASSQVPSMETYEQYV.

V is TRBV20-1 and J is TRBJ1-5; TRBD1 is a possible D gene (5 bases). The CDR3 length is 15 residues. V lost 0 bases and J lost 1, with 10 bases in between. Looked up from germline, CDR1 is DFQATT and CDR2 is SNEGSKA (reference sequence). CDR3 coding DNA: TGCAGTGCTAGAGATTTCGGGGGAAGCAATCAGCCCCAGCATTTT. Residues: CSARDFGGSNQPQHF.

In nucleotides, the CDR3 is TGTGCCAGCAGCTTAGGGCGGACAGCTTATAGCAATCAGCCCCAGCATTTT. This codes for CASSLGRTAYSNQPQHF. The chain combines TRBV7-9 with TRBJ1-5, with D maybe TRBD1 (6 bases). Germline V gene sequence: CDR1 SEHNR, CDR2 FQNEAQ (reference sequence). Between the trimmed V and J ends, which lost 1 base and 0 bases, there was a span of 13 bases. CDR3 length: 17 residues.

CDR3 region: CASSSGQTYEQYV. For the CDR3, the DNA is TGTGCCAGCAGTTCCGGACAGACCTACGAGCAGTACGTC. The V and J genes are TRBV6-2 or TRBV6-3 and TRBJ2-7; D perhaps matches TRBD1 (6 bases). V shed 4 bases and J shed 2 bases, with 9 bases lying between them. Germline-derived CDR1 and CDR2 are MNHEY and SVGEGT. CDR3 length equals 13 residues.

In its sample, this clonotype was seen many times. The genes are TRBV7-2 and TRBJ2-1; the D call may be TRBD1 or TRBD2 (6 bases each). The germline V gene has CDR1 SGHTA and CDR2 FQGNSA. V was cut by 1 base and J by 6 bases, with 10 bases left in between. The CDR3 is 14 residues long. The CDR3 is CASSLVGGFNEQFF. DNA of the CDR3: TGTGCCAGCAGCTTAGTAGGGGGGTTCAATGAGCAGTTCTTC.

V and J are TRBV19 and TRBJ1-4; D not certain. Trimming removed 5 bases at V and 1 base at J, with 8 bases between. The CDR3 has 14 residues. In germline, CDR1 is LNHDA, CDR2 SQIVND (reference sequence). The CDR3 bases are TGTGCCAGTAGTCGACATTTAACTAATGAAAAACTGTTTTTT. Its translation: CASSRHLTNEKLFF.

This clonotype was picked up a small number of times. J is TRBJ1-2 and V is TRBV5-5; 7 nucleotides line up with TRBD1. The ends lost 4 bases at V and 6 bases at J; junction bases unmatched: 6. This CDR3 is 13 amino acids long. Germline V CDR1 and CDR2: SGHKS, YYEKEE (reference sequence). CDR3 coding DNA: TGTGCCAGCAGCCGACAGGGCTCCAATGGCTACACCTTC. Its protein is CASSRQGSNGYTF.

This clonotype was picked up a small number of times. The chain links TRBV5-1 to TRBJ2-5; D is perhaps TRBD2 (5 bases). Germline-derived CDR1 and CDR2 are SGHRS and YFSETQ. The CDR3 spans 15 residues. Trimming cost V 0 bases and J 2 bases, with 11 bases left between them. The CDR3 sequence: CASSLAPTSQETQYF. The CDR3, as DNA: TGCGCCAGCAGCTTGGCCCCTACTAGTCAAGAGACCCAGTACTTC.

The CDR3 spells CATSDSADSNQPQHF. CDR3 nucleotides: TGTGCCACCAGTGATTCGGCAGATAGCAATCAGCCCCAGCATTTT. The rearrangement links TRBV24-1 to TRBJ1-5, with D uncertain. Trimming removed 2 bases at V and 0 bases at J, with 7 bases between. Germline lookup yields CDR1 KGHDR and CDR2 SFDVKD. The CDR3 runs 15 residues.

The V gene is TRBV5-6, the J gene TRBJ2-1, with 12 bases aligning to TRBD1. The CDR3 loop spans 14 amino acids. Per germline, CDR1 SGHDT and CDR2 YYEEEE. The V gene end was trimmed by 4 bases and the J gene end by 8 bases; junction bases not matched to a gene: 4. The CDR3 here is CASSPGQGADEQFF. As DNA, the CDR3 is TGTGCCAGCAGCCCGGGACAGGGGGCCGATGAGCAGTTCTTC. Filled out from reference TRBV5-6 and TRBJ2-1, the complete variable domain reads DAGVTQSPTHLIKTRGQQVTLRCSPKSGHDTVSWYQQALGQGPQFIFQYYEEEERQRGNFPDRFSGHQFPNYSSELNVNALLLGDSALYLCASSPGQGADEQFFGPGTRLTVL.

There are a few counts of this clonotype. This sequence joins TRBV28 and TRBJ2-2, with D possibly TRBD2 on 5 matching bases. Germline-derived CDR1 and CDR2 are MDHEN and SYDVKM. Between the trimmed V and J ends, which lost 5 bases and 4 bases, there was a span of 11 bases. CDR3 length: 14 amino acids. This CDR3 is CASSGSGSTGELFF. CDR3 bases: TGTGCCAGCAGTGGTTCGGGAAGCACCGGGGAGCTGTTTTTT.

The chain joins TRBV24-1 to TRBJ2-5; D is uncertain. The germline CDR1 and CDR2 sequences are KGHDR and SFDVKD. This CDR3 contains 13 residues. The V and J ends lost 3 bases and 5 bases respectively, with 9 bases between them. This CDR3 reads CATSDPSLETQYF. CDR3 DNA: TGTGCCACCAGTGATCCTAGTTTGGAGACCCAGTACTTC.

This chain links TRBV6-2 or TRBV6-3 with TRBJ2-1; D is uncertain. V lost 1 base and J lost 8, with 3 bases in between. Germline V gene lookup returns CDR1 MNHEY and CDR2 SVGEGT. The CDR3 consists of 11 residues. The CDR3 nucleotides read TGTGCCAGCAGTTACTGGGATGAGCAGTTCTTC. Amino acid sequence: CASSYWDEQFF.